A selection of T cell receptor beta chains follows, all from one sample in a study of cytomegalovirus exposure and HLA in healthy donors. Profiling relied on immunoSEQ multiplex PCR, and the TCRdb table lists in-frame clones only, not all of them. The sample carries 100,000 to 150,000 clones, 70% to 80% recorded once. The sequenced sample consisted of PBMCs. The receptors were sampled from a man aged 40-55 years in good health and CMV-seronegative. The CDR3 runs from the conserved cysteine through the conserved F or W. Each record gives: D gene, J gene, clone size, V gene, CDR3 DNA, CDR3 protein. The D gene is left open where the match is weak. Clone size is shown for a subset of rows, as once, few, many or a class of expanded clone.

NA	TRBJ2-3	NA	TRBV5-4	TGTGCCAGCAGCTTGCAGGCCACAGATACGCAGTATTTT	CASSLQATDTQYF
NA	TRBJ2-2	NA	TRBV7-9	TGTGCCAGCAGCTTAGAGGGGGCGAACACCGGGGAGCTGTTTTTT	CASSLEGANTGELFF
TRBD1	TRBJ2-7	NA	TRBV7-8	TGTGCCAGCAGCTTTAGACGGGACAGGGATGGGGAGCAGTACTTC	CASSFRRDRDGEQYF
NA	TRBJ1-1	few	TRBV11-1	TGTGCCAGCAGTTGGGGGCTTGGGAACACTGAAGCTTTCTTT	CASSWGLGNTEAFF
TRBD1	TRBJ2-7	NA	TRBV6-5	TGTGCCAGCAGTTCCACGGACAGGGGAATCTACGAGCAGTACTTC	CASSSTDRGIYEQYF
NA	TRBJ2-5	NA	TRBV11-3	TGTGCCAGCAGTAAACGACACGCGGAGACCCAGTACTTC	CASSKRHAETQYF
TRBD1	TRBJ2-3	once	TRBV27	TGTGCCAGCAGTTGGGACAGGGGGCTGGATACGCAGTATTTT	CASSWDRGLDTQYF
TRBD1	TRBJ2-7	NA	TRBV13	TGTGCCAGCAGCTTAGTAGGCAGGGGGCTCTACGAGCAGTACTTC	CASSLVGRGLYEQYF
TRBD1	TRBJ1-1	few	TRBV7-7	TGTGCCAGCAGCTTACGACAGGGAATGAACACTGAAGCTTTCTTT	CASSLRQGMNTEAFF
NA	TRBJ1-1	NA	TRBV19	TGTGCCAGTAGTATTCTGAACCCCGGGACATTTGACGTAGCTTTCTTT	CASSILNPGTFDVAFF
TRBD1	TRBJ2-7	NA	TRBV18	TGTGCCAGCTCAAACTACGGGACAGGGAACGAGCAGTACTTC	CASSNYGTGNEQYF
TRBD1	TRBJ2-2	NA	TRBV7-3	TGTGCCAGCAGCCCGCGGACAGGATCGATCCCCGGGGAGCTGTTTTTT	CASSPRTGSIPGELFF
NA	TRBJ2-2	once	TRBV7-8	TGTGCCAGCAGCTTAGTGTCCCCCTCCGGGGAGCTGTTTTTT	CASSLVSPSGELFF
NA	TRBJ2-4	NA	TRBV6-5	TGTGCCAGCAGTTCTGCTGGACTAGCCAAAAACATTCAGTACTTC	CASSSAGLAKNIQYF
NA	TRBJ1-2	NA	TRBV29-1	TGCAGCGTTGAAGACGCGGTAAATGGCTACACCTTC	CSVEDAVNGYTF
TRBD1	TRBJ2-1	few	TRBV9	TGTGCCAGCAGCGTAGACAGAGCGGACAGGGGCAATGAGCAGTTCTTC	CASSVDRADRGNEQFF
TRBD1	TRBJ1-3	NA	TRBV28	TGTGCCAGCAGTCCCTCCGGGACAGAGGGAAACACCATATATTTT	CASSPSGTEGNTIYF
TRBD2	TRBJ2-1	NA	TRBV7-3	TGTGCCAGCAGCAACATTCGAGGACTAGCGGGGGGGCGGGAGGATGAGCAGTTCTTC	CASSNIRGLAGGREDEQFF
NA	TRBJ2-7	NA	TRBV9	TGTGCCAGCAGCGTGGGCAGGTCACCCTACGAGCAGTACTTC	CASSVGRSPYEQYF
TRBD1	TRBJ1-1	NA	TRBV9	TGTGCCAGCAGCGAGCGGACAGGGGGGAGCACTGAAGCTTTCTTT	CASSERTGGSTEAFF
TRBD2	TRBJ2-1	NA	TRBV7-9	TGTGCCAGCAGCTGGCTAGCGGGCGGCTGGAATGAGCAGTTCTTC	CASSWLAGGWNEQFF
NA	TRBJ2-7	NA	TRBV11-2	TGTGCCAGCAGCTTAGATCCAGGGGGGATTGAGCAGTACTTC	CASSLDPGGIEQYF
NA	TRBJ1-5	NA	TRBV11-2	TGTGCCAGCAGCTTAGAAGGAGGGACGAGCAATCAGCCCCAGCATTTT	CASSLEGGTSNQPQHF
NA	TRBJ1-2	NA	TRBV6-1	TGTGCCAGCAGAAGTACAGGGCCCTATGGCTACACCTTC	CASRSTGPYGYTF
NA	TRBJ2-7	NA	TRBV5-1	TGCGCCAGCAGCACAGACAGCTCCTACGAGCAGTACTTC	CASSTDSSYEQYF